The clone carrying this TCR beta chain occurred a few times. Its antigen remains unidentified. This specimen belongs to a study of beta chain features in type 1 diabetes. Study findings and constraints: A greater similarity of naive, central memory and Treg TCRB repertoires was seen among patients than among healthy donors.

Expressed TCRB transcripts were sequenced because the isolated RNA had all been reverse transcribed beforehand. Measured with immunoSEQ multiplex PCR; TCRdb has only the in-frame clones, and not every one. The table lists about 150,000 clones, 8.1% of them singletons. There are 15 residues in the CDR3. Germline loops: CDR1 SGHRS, CDR2 YFSETQ. The junction had 6 bases not matched to a gene; V was cut back by 3 bases and J by 2 bases. The chain uses TRBV5-1 and TRBJ2-3, with 7 nucleotides matching TRBD1. The TCR sequence derives from a young man in good health. Sample: central memory CD4+ T cells from blood. CDR3 DNA: TGCGCCAGCAGCTCACAGGGGTCCTTCACAGATACGCAGTATTTT. Translation gives CASSSQGSFTDTQYF.